This is a list of T cell receptor beta chains from one sample in a study of CXCR3-negative and CXCR3-positive naive CD8 T cells. From its re-call of the 5' RACE reads, TCRdb lists each CDR3 protein once, without DNA. The table lists 45,000 to 55,000 distinct CDR3 sequences. Input material: memory CD8+ T cells from blood. Every receptor here comes from a human donor in good health. Some clones in this sample may be carry-over from other donors' samples. The CDR3 runs from the conserved cysteine through the conserved F or W. The order of the fields is V gene, J gene, clone size, CDR3 protein. Only part of the rows carry a size: once, few, many, or a class if the clone is expanded.

TRBV10-3	TRBJ2-1	.	CAITRGGGLAGDEQFF
TRBV14	TRBJ1-1	.	CASSPRGVLNTEAFF
TRBV20-1	TRBJ1-6	medium-sized	CSARQGRDNSPLHF
TRBV27	TRBJ2-7	.	CASSPPQGYEQYF
TRBV6-1	TRBJ1-5	.	CASSPRTAQPQHF
TRBV25-1	TRBJ2-1	.	CASSPPGQNNEQFF
TRBV20-1	TRBJ2-7	.	CSARDTGYEQYF
TRBV6-2/TRBV6-3	TRBJ2-7	.	CASSSERSEQYF
TRBV28	TRBJ2-7	.	CASSIFGQSYEQYF
TRBV29-1	TRBJ2-1	.	CSVESPGGPSQVEQFF
TRBV5-5	TRBJ2-1	.	CASSLALLAGVNEQFF
TRBV6-5	TRBJ2-7	.	CASSYQDRGYEQYF
TRBV28	TRBJ2-7	.	CASSVLADAYEQYF
TRBV18	TRBJ2-1	.	CASSARGLAGDLNEQFF
TRBV19	TRBJ2-1	.	CATFSDLRDEQFF
TRBV7-2	TRBJ2-5	.	CASSPSVLAGGPQGTQYF
TRBV3-1	TRBJ1-1	.	CASTEGGLNMNTEAFF
TRBV28	TRBJ2-3	.	CASRRGGADTQYF
TRBV12-3/TRBV12-4	TRBJ1-1	.	CASSHGTDEAFF
TRBV7-9	TRBJ1-5	medium-sized	CASSFIGTRRLSYQPQHF
TRBV20-1	TRBJ2-7	.	CSARGEEWYEQYF
TRBV20-1	TRBJ2-1	.	CSGGSGGPGDEQFF
TRBV7-9	TRBJ2-7	.	CASSFPGREVYEQYF
TRBV28	TRBJ2-1	.	CASSFGDEQFF
TRBV4-3	TRBJ2-7	.	CASSQGDVTGEQYF
TRBV4-1	TRBJ1-2	.	CASSQDSTGVGYGYTF
TRBV7-2	TRBJ2-5	.	CASSPVVGVETQYF
TRBV7-2	TRBJ2-5	.	CASSLEARETQYF